This passage covers 26 T cell receptor beta chains from one sample sequenced in a study of blood T cell repertoires in COVID-19. Only in-frame clones appear in the TCRdb table, and some are missing; sequencing was by immunoSEQ multiplex PCR. The repertoire holds 250,000 to 350,000 clones, 89% seen once, with under 15% in the top ten. The sample comprised peripheral blood. The source is a woman in her sixties or seventies with acute or convalescent COVID-19.

This chain links TRBV7-9 with TRBJ2-7; TRBD2 is a possible D gene (5 bases). CDR1 and CDR2 (germline): SEHNR, FQNEAQ (reference sequence). The CDR3 covers 16 residues. V was shortened by 5 bases and J by 3 bases, with 20 bases between the two germline ends. The CDR3 loop is CASSPPGVLVRYEQYF. CDR3 nucleotide sequence: TGTGCCAGCAGCCCCCCCGGGGTCCTTGTCCGCTACGAGCAGTACTTC.

This clone was counted between two and nine times. The rearrangement joins TRBV28 to TRBJ2-1; D ambiguous. Germline-derived CDR1 and CDR2 are MDHEN and SYDVKM. The CDR3 has 12 residues. The germline V and J ends were trimmed by 6 bases and 5 bases, with 8 bases remaining between them. CDR3 in DNA: TGTGCCAGCAGCCCCCCCGACAATGAGCAGTTCTTC. Translation: CASSPPDNEQFF.

V and J are TRBV4-3 and TRBJ1-1; possibly TRBD1 for D (5 bases). The CDR3 spans 17 residues. V gave up 6 bases and J gave up 1 base, with 21 bases separating them. CDR1 is LGHNA, CDR2 YSLEER, per germline. The CDR3 DNA is TGCGCCAGCAGGCAGACGGCGGTTAGGCAGGGGAACACTGAAGCTTTCTTT. It specifies CASRQTAVRQGNTEAFF.

The gene calls are TRBV11-1 and TRBJ2-7; 11 bases align to TRBD2. The CDR3 extends over 15 amino acids. The junction had 9 bases not matched to a gene; V was cut back by 5 bases and J by 6 bases. Germline V gene data show CDR1 as SGHAT and CDR2 as FQDESV (reference sequence). The CDR3 is CASSLPLAGAGEQYF. The CDR3 DNA sequence: TGTGCCAGCAGCCTACCACTAGCGGGAGCTGGCGAGCAGTACTTC.

The chain uses TRBV13 and TRBJ1-6, with D maybe TRBD1 (5 bases). The CDR3 length is 16 residues. With 7 bases removed from V and 0 bases from J, the gap between germline ends came to 13 bases. Germline CDR1 and CDR2: PRHDT and FYEKMQ (reference sequence). The CDR3 sequence: CASTATASSYNSPLHF. The CDR3 DNA is TGTGCCAGCACCGCGACAGCGAGCTCCTATAATTCACCCCTCCACTTT.

This sequence joins TRBV28 and TRBJ2-7; 8 nucleotides match TRBD1. The CDR3 spans 14 residues. Germline V CDR1 and CDR2: MDHEN, SYDVKM. Trimming cost V 5 bases and J 1 base; bases outside gene matches: 4. This CDR3 reads CASSVQGDSYEQYF. CDR3 in DNA: TGTGCCAGCAGTGTACAGGGGGATTCCTACGAGCAGTACTTC.

This clone showed up just once. The genes are TRBV2 and TRBJ2-5; maybe TRBD1 (6 bases). Trimming cost V 6 bases and J 6 bases, with 14 bases left between them. This CDR3 contains 13 residues. Germline V gene sequence: CDR1 SNHLY, CDR2 FYNNEI. CDR3 DNA: TGTGCCAGCAGGGACAGCACGAGGAAGACCCAGTACTTC. Amino acids: CASRDSTRKTQYF.

The J gene is TRBJ1-5, the V gene TRBV25-1, with 7 bases lining up with TRBD1. The CDR3 extends over 16 amino acids. Trimming took 6 bases from V and 0 from J; bases not matched to a gene: 8. Germline V gives CDR1 MGHDK, CDR2 SYGVNS. The CDR3 DNA reads TGTGCCAGCAGCCCGGGACAGAAGAATAGCAATCAGCCCCAGCATTTT. Its protein product is CASSPGQKNSNQPQHF.

The chain uses TRBV27 and TRBJ1-4; unclear D gene. The CDR3 runs to 16 residues. V dropped 4 bases and J dropped 7 bases, with 19 bases sitting between them. Germline CDR1 is MNHEY and CDR2 is SMNVEV (reference sequence). For the CDR3, the DNA is TGTGCCAGCAGTTCCCCTTCTTACGGCGGTGGTGAAAAACTGTTTTTT. Translated, it gives CASSSPSYGGGEKLFF.

The chain joins TRBV19 to TRBJ2-1, with D possibly matching TRBD1 (6 bases). Trimming removed 5 bases at V and 5 bases at J, with 16 bases between. The CDR3 extends over 15 amino acids. Germline loops: CDR1 LNHDA, CDR2 SQIVND (reference sequence). The CDR3 loop reads CASSSPGQIHNEQFF. For the CDR3, the DNA is TGTGCCAGTAGTTCCCCCGGACAGATACACAATGAGCAGTTCTTC.

This clone was detected only once. Other DNA sequences of this sample code for an identical CDR3. The gene calls are TRBV18 and TRBJ2-3, with 10 positions matching TRBD1. Germline lookup yields CDR1 KGHSH and CDR2 LQKENI. The ends lost 3 bases at V and 3 bases at J; junction bases unmatched: 3. This CDR3 has 15 amino acids. CDR3 sequence reads: CASSPGQGSTDTQYF. Here the CDR3 DNA reads TGTGCCAGCTCACCGGGACAGGGGAGTACAGATACGCAGTATTTT.

The rearrangement joins TRBV29-1 to TRBJ1-3, with D perhaps matching TRBD1 (6 bases). V lost 7 bases and J 0 bases, leaving 7 bases between the germline ends. The V gene's germline CDR1 is SQVTM and CDR2 ANQGSEA. The CDR3 consists of 12 residues. Written as DNA, the CDR3 is TGCAGCGGGACAGTCTCTGGAAACACCATATATTTT. Translation gives CSGTVSGNTIYF.

The chain couples TRBV28 to TRBJ1-5; D perhaps matches TRBD1 (6 bases). This CDR3 is 14 amino acids long. V lost 6 bases and J lost 6, with 15 bases in between. Germline CDR1 MDHEN, CDR2 SYDVKM. The CDR3: CASRRLGASQPQHF. In nucleotides, the CDR3 is TGTGCCAGCAGGCGATTGGGGGCGTCTCAGCCCCAGCATTTT.

CDR3: CASSWDSGGTEAFF. In DNA form, the CDR3 reads TGTGCCAGCAGCTGGGACAGCGGCGGTACTGAAGCTTTCTTT. The rearrangement uses TRBV5-5 and TRBJ1-1; 7 bases are shared with TRBD1. J gave up 5 bases and V 3 bases, and 7 bases lay outside the gene matches. CDR3 length: 14 amino acids. The germline gives CDR1 SGHKS, CDR2 YYEKEE (reference sequence).

The V call is TRBV10-3, the J call TRBJ2-3, with 9 bases fitting TRBD2. Germline V lookup: CDR1 ENHRY, CDR2 SYGVKD. The CDR3 has 15 residues. The J segment lost 8 bases and the V segment lost 5 bases, leaving 11 bases of the junction unmatched. The CDR3 sequence: CAISTRASGVGTQYF. CDR3 DNA: TGTGCCATCAGTACCCGGGCTAGCGGGGTGGGTACGCAGTATTTT.

The rearrangement joins TRBV5-4 to TRBJ1-4; D possibly corresponds to TRBD1 (6 bases). The V gene lost 2 bases and the J gene lost 2 bases, with 10 bases spanning the gap. CDR1 and CDR2 (germline): SGHNT, YYREEE (reference sequence). The CDR3 covers 15 residues. In nucleotides, the CDR3 is TGTGCCAGCAGCTTCACAGGGAATACTAATGAAAAACTGTTTTTT. It encodes CASSFTGNTNEKLFF.

This chain connects TRBV6-2 or TRBV6-3 to TRBJ1-2, with 8 positions matching TRBD1. This CDR3 has 13 residues. Looked up from germline, CDR1 is MNHEY and CDR2 is SVGEGT. V trimming: 5 bases; J trimming: 7 bases; junction bases outside the gene matches: 6. The CDR3 region is CASSPDRAGGYTF. CDR3 sequence (DNA): TGTGCCAGCAGTCCGGACAGGGCGGGTGGCTACACCTTC.

V and J are TRBV7-9 and TRBJ1-3; D remains ambiguous. Germline V lookup: CDR1 SEHNR, CDR2 FQNEAQ (reference sequence). This CDR3 is 16 amino acids long. V was pared by 3 bases and J by 0 bases, with 12 bases between. The CDR3 region has the DNA TGTGCCAGCAGCTTGCTGGGGAGCAGCTCTGGAAACACCATATATTTT. It codes for CASSLLGSSSGNTIYF.

The V call is TRBV7-2, the J call TRBJ1-1; perhaps TRBD1 as D (5 bases). The germline V and J ends were trimmed by 5 bases and 0 bases, with 10 bases remaining between them. Germline V gene data show CDR1 as SGHTA and CDR2 as FQGNSA. The CDR3 extends over 14 amino acids. The DNA for the CDR3 is TGTGCCAGCAGCCCGAGACAGCTGAACACTGAAGCTTTCTTT. Encoded protein: CASSPRQLNTEAFF. Variable domain in full (rest from reference TRBV7-2 and TRBJ1-1): GAGVSQSPSNKVTEKGKDVELRCDPISGHTALYWYRQSLGQGLEFLIYFQGNSAPDKSGLPSDRFSAERTGGSVSTLTIQRTQQEDSAVYLCASSPRQLNTEAFFGQGTRLTVV.

The rearrangement links TRBV5-5 to TRBJ2-5; possibly TRBD1 for D (5 bases). Trimming removed 4 bases from V and 1 base from J, with 14 bases in between. The CDR3 spans 15 residues. CDR1 and CDR2 from the germline V gene are SGHKS and YYEKEE (reference sequence). CDR3 DNA: TGTGCCAGCAGCCCAGGGCGCATGGTCCAAGAGACCCAGTACTTC. Translation: CASSPGRMVQETQYF.

The chain links TRBV11-2 to TRBJ2-2, with TRBD1 matching 7 bases. V lost 6 bases to trimming and J lost 3 bases; unmatched junction nucleotides: 4. Germline loops: CDR1 SGHAT, CDR2 FQNNGV. This CDR3 spans 14 amino acids. CDR3 nucleotides: TGTGCCAGCAGTCCGGACAGGCACACCGGGGAGCTGTTTTTT. Translating gives CASSPDRHTGELFF.

This chain connects TRBV24-1 to TRBJ1-4; maybe TRBD1 (5 bases). The CDR3 has 16 residues. Trimming stripped 3 bases from V and 8 bases from J, with 18 bases between. Per germline, CDR1 KGHDR and CDR2 SFDVKD. CDR3 loop: CATSDLELPGKEKLFF. CDR3 coding DNA: TGTGCCACCAGTGATCTCGAACTCCCAGGGAAGGAAAAACTGTTTTTT.

The chain joins TRBV6-6 to TRBJ1-1; D gene ambiguous. CDR1 is MNHNY, CDR2 SVGAGI, per germline (reference sequence). V was clipped by 2 bases and J by 5 bases, with 15 bases between them. The length of the CDR3 is 15 residues. The CDR3 sequence: CASSYLRTGDTEAFF. DNA of the CDR3: TGTGCCAGCAGTTACCTACGGACCGGGGATACTGAAGCTTTCTTT.

The J gene is TRBJ1-6, the V gene TRBV19; 10 bases agree with TRBD1. Trimming cost V 3 bases and J 10 bases; bases outside gene matches: 6. Germline lookup yields CDR1 LNHDA and CDR2 SQIVND (reference sequence). There are 15 residues in the CDR3. CDR3 nucleotides: TGTGCCAGTAGTATGGGAGGACAGGGGGAATCACCCCTCCACTTT. Translating gives CASSMGGQGESPLHF.

The chain is built from TRBV5-8 and TRBJ1-5; D perhaps matches TRBD1 (5 bases). The CDR3 contains 15 residues. Per the germline V gene, CDR1 is SGHTS and CDR2 is YDEGEE. V shed 2 bases and J shed 1 base, with 10 bases lying between them. The CDR3 region is CASSFSGLSNQPQHF. The CDR3 DNA reads as TGTGCCAGCAGCTTTTCGGGACTAAGCAATCAGCCCCAGCATTTT.

The chain joins TRBV3-1 (or the pseudogene TRBV3-2) to TRBJ2-3, with 11 positions matching TRBD2. Trimming removed 4 bases from V and 7 bases from J; junction bases left unmatched: 4. This CDR3 comprises 14 residues. CDR1 and CDR2 (germline): LGHDT, YNNKEL (reference sequence). Here the CDR3 DNA reads TGTGCCAGCAGCCCCGGGACTAGCGGTTATACGCAGTATTTT. Its translation is CASSPGTSGYTQYF.